This entry describes one TCR beta chain. Its specificity is unknown. Trimming at V came to 2 bases and at J to 3 bases, leaving 5 bases not matched to a gene. Germline CDR1 reads MGHRA; CDR2 reads YSYEKL. The CDR3 covers 16 residues. The sample comes from a study of somatic mutations in cytotoxic T cells in rheumatoid arthritis. Positive selection with magnetic beads achieved the isolation of CD4+ and CD8+ cells, followed by a flow cytometry check of purity. Some clones are missing from TCRdb's copy, which holds only in-frame ones; the method was immunoSEQ multiplex PCR. The data show roughly 15,000 clones, 82% seen once. The study's findings and limits: A finding that went unadjusted for multiple comparisons was the slight underrepresentation of TRBV07 in rheumatoid arthritis patients. Measurement of CD8+ T-cell clonality revealed no significant difference between rheumatoid arthritis patients and age-matched healthy controls.

This receptor was taken from an adult with rheumatoid arthritis. This chain joins TRBV4-1 and TRBJ2-1, with TRBD1 matching 9 bases. Sequenced material: CD8+ T cells sorted from blood. CDR3 nucleotides: TGCGCCAGCAGCCAAATCGGGACAGGGATCTACAATGAGCAGTTCTTC. Translation gives CASSQIGTGIYNEQFF.